These 9 T cell receptor beta chains originate from one sample sequenced in a study of OX40 agonist ivuxolimab in advanced cancers. Sequencing used immunoSEQ multiplex PCR; TCRdb keeps in-frame clones, though not all of them. The table shows around 130,000 clones, with 93% occurring only once. Sequenced here: CD4+ or CD8+ T cells sorted from blood, sampled in a trial of the OX40 agonist ivuxolimab. These receptors were obtained from an adult with an advanced solid tumor such as melanoma, head and neck, liver or kidney cancer.

This clone was recorded only once. The V call is TRBV6-6, the J call TRBJ1-3; 9 bases agree with TRBD1. From germline, CDR1 is MNHNY and CDR2 SVGAGI (reference sequence). This CDR3 region has 15 residues. The CDR3 coding sequence is TGTGTGGCACAGGGGGCAAGGTGGTCTGGAAACACCATATATTTT. Protein sequence: CVAQGARWSGNTIYF.

V and J are TRBV2 and TRBJ2-1; TRBD2 matches at 12 bases. The CDR3 consists of 15 residues. CDR1 and CDR2 from the germline V gene are SNHLY and FYNNEI. With V trimmed by 9 bases and J by 3 bases, 6 bases remained unmatched. The CDR3 DNA reads TGTGCCAGTGGAGGACTAGCGGGATACTACAATGAGCAGTTCTTC. Its protein is CASGGLAGYYNEQFF.

V and J are TRBV6-5 and TRBJ1-2, with 8 nucleotides matching TRBD1. This CDR3 has 15 amino acids. CDR1 is MNHEY, CDR2 SVGAGI, per germline. The J segment lost 7 bases and the V segment lost 9 bases, leaving 16 bases of the junction unmatched. CDR3 in DNA: TGTGCCAGGGGGGGGGCCAGGGGGCGATTGAGTGGCTACACCTTC. Translating gives CARGGARGRLSGYTF.

V gene TRBV27 combines with J gene TRBJ1-1, with TRBD1 matching 7 bases. V was pared by 5 bases and J by 6 bases, with 18 bases of the junction left unmatched. The V gene's germline CDR1 is MNHEY and CDR2 SMNVEV (reference sequence). This CDR3 spans 17 amino acids. CDR3 in amino acids: CASSRTLIQGDPSEAFF. The CDR3, as DNA: TGTGCCAGCAGTCGCACCCTGATCCAGGGGGACCCATCTGAAGCTTTCTTT.

The genes are TRBV6-1 and TRBJ1-2, with D possibly TRBD1 on 5 matching bases. CDR3 length equals 15 residues. With 2 bases removed from V and 5 bases from J, the gap between germline ends came to 15 bases. Germline V gives CDR1 MNHNS, CDR2 SASEGT. The CDR3 protein is CASSESLGTIYGYTF. CDR3 DNA sequence: TGTGCCAGCAGTGAATCACTCGGGACCATTTATGGCTACACCTTC.

The chain couples TRBV7-8 to TRBJ1-1; D call uncertain. V gave up 6 bases and J gave up 7 bases, with 15 bases separating them. Germline CDR1 reads SGHVS; CDR2 reads FQNEAQ. CDR3 length equals 13 residues. CDR3 bases: TGTGCCAGCAGGAGTAGTGGAGGTAATGAAGCTTTCTTT. This gives the protein CASRSSGGNEAFF.

The genes are TRBV6-5 and TRBJ1-6, with D maybe TRBD1 (6 bases). V shed 7 bases and J shed 4 bases, with 11 bases lying between them. Germline lookup yields CDR1 MNHEY and CDR2 SVGAGI. The CDR3 runs to 14 residues. The chain's CDR3 is CASIGQLYNSPLHF. CDR3 nucleotides: TGTGCCAGCATCGGACAGCTATATAATTCACCCCTCCACTTT.

The V call is TRBV21-1, the J call TRBJ2-7; no DNA check was done on the table's D call, TRBD2. TRBV21-1 represents a pseudogene. CDR3 length: 16 residues. The CDR3 spells CASSKWTTRTECEQYF. The CDR3 DNA reads as TGTGCCAGCAGCAAATGGACCACTAGGACCGAATGCGAGCAGTACTTC.

V and J are TRBV29-1 and TRBJ1-1; 7 positions match TRBD1. Germline assignment: CDR1 SQVTM and CDR2 ANQGSEA. The CDR3 has 13 amino acids. The V and J ends lost 6 bases and 1 base, in that order; junction bases with no gene match: 5. The CDR3 nucleotides read TGCAGCGTCGGAGACAGGGCGAACACTGAAGCTTTCTTT. Its protein is CSVGDRANTEAFF.